The clone carrying this T cell receptor (beta chain) has a handful of counts. Its antigen is as yet unknown. This sample is part of a study of T-cell reconstitution after alpha-beta-depleted transplantation in children. Trimming took 0 bases from V and 0 from J, leaving 19 bases between them. This CDR3 is built from 19 residues. The germline CDR1 and CDR2 sequences are SGHRS and YFSETQ. Findings and limits, study-wide: Diversity and T-cell counts at one year after transplant derived mostly from new T cells. TCRbeta diversity was high at day 60 in some patients (a result of surviving recipient T cells and thymic progenitors). Several hundred graft clones that had expanded were reportedly the source of alpha-beta T cells about two months after transplant.

Unique molecular identifiers featured in how the TCRbeta library was prepared. TCRdb passed the PCR reads through MiXCR, listing each CDR3 protein once. The profile shows 450,000 to 550,000 distinct CDR3 sequences, about an eighth of them singletons. The sequence was obtained from a female patient between 2 and 15 years old who had a stem cell transplant for aplastic anemia, so the T cells may come from the graft donor. The chain uses TRBV5-1 and TRBJ2-1; D is unresolved. The sample was PBMCs, mostly from graft donor cells, taken 180 days after TCRalphabeta/CD19-depleted stem cell transplant. CDR3 bases: TGCGCCAGCAGCTTGGCCAGCCCTCAGCCCGCAGGCTCCTACAATGAGCAGTTCTTC. Residues: CASSLASPQPAGSYNEQFF. The full variable domain, with the rest looked up from reference TRBV5-1 and TRBJ2-1, is KAGVTQTPRYLIKTRGQQVTLSCSPISGHRSVSWYQQTPGQGLQFLFEYFSETQRNKGNFPGRFSGRQFSNSRSEMNVSTLELGDSALYLCASSLASPQPAGSYNEQFFGPGTRLTVL.